What follows are 3 T cell receptor beta chains derived from one specimen sequenced in a study of T cells in Graves' hyperthyroidism and ophthalmopathy (dated by TCRdb to about 2019). Library construction relied on multiplex PCR. Sequencing was carried out with an Illumina HiSeq 2000. The TCR beta CDR3 regions were amplified from the RNA transcripts. A first-round RT-PCR of the TCR CDR3 used the HTBI primer set with the Qiagen OneStep RT-PCR kit. Through fastp at Q25 and MiXCR, TCRdb rebuilt clones from the public reads, retaining in-frame beta chains. Rows matching on CDR3 protein sequence are summarized as one entry with the most common DNA and genes. The sample data list 500,000 to 650,000 distinct CDR3 sequences, and about 20% of these were observed just once. The ten largest clonotypes hold over 45% of the sample. Material for sequencing was blood. These receptors all come from a man aged 35 to 55 with Graves' ophthalmopathy.

The rearrangement joins TRBV5-1 to TRBJ2-5; tentatively, D is TRBD2 (7 bases). V was shortened by 4 bases and J by 1 base, with 17 bases between the two germline ends. From germline, CDR1 is SGHRS and CDR2 YFSETQ. The CDR3 sequence is 16 residues long. The CDR3 DNA reads TGCGCCAGCAGCCGACCCCGGCGGGGGCCCCAAGAGACCCAGTACTTC. It encodes CASSRPRRGPQETQYF.

This clonotype showed up many times. A read error may produce the germline difference seen at one junction end. The genes are TRBV2 and TRBJ2-1; no reliable D call. Germline V gene lookup returns CDR1 SNHLY and CDR2 FYNNEI. The CDR3 length is 10 residues. In DNA form, the CDR3 reads TGTGCCAGCAGTGGCAATCAGCAGTTCTTC. Its protein product is CASSGNQQFF. Filled out from reference TRBV2 and TRBJ2-1, the complete variable domain reads EPEVTQTPSHQVTQMGQEVILRCVPISNHLYFYWYRQILGQKVEFLVSFYNNEISEKSEIFDDQFSVERPDGSNFTLKIRSTKLEDSAMYFCASSGNQQFFGPGTRLTVL.

This chain connects TRBV5-6 to TRBJ2-7; D possibly corresponds to TRBD1 (6 bases). With 0 bases removed from V and 9 bases from J, the gap between germline ends came to 19 bases. The CDR3 contains 15 residues. Looked up from germline, CDR1 is SGHDT and CDR2 is YYEEEE. Written as DNA, the CDR3 is TGTGCCAGCAGCTTGGGTCAGGGGACCGTTGACGTGCAGTACTTC. Translating gives CASSLGQGTVDVQYF.